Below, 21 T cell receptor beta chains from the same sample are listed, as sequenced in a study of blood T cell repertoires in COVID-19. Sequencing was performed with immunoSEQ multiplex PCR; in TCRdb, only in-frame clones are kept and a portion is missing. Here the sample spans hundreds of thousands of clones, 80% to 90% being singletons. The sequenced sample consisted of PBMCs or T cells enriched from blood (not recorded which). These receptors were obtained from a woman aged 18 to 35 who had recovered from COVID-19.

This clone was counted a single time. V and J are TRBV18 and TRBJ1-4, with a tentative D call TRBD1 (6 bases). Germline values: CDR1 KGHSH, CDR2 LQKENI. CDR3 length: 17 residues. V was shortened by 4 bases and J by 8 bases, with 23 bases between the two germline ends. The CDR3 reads CASSRPIVGGRREKLFF. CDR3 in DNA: TGTGCCAGCTCACGCCCCATCGTCGGGGGGCGGCGAGAAAAACTGTTTTTT.

The CDR3, as DNA: TGTGCCAGCAGCTCGGGACAGGGGGCGGTTTCTAACTATGGCTACACCTTC. The encoded protein is CASSSGQGAVSNYGYTF. The chain recombines TRBV5-6 with TRBJ1-2; 12 nucleotides align to TRBD1. The trim removed 3 bases at V and 0 bases at J, leaving 6 bases unmatched. The CDR3 loop spans 17 amino acids. Looked up from germline, CDR1 is SGHDT and CDR2 is YYEEEE.

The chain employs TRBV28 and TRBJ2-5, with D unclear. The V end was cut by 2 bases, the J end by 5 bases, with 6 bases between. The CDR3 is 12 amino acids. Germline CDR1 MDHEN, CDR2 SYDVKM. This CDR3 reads CASSLPVETQYF. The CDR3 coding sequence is TGTGCCAGCAGTTTACCGGTGGAGACCCAGTACTTC. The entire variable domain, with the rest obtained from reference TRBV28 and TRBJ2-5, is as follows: DVKVTQSSRYLVKRTGEKVFLECVQDMDHENMFWYRQDPGLGLRLIYFSYDVKMKEKGDIPEGYSVSREKKERFSLILESASTNQTSMYLCASSLPVETQYFGPGTRLLVL.

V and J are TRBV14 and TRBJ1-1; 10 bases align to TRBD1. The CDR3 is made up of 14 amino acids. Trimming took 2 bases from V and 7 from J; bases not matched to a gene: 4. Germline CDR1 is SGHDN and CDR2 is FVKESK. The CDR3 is CASSQLTGGGEAFF. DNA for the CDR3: TGTGCCAGCAGCCAACTGACAGGGGGCGGTGAAGCTTTCTTT.

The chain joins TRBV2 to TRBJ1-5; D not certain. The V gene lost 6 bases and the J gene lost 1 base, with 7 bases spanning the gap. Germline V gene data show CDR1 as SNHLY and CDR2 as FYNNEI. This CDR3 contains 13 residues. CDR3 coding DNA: TGTGCCAGCAGAGGACTGAGCAATCAGCCCCAGCATTTT. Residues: CASRGLSNQPQHF.

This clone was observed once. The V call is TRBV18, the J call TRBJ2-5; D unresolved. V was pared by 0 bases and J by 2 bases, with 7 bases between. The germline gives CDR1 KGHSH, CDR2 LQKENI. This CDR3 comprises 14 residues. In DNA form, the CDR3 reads TGTGCCAGCTCACCACCTAATAGTCAAGAGACCCAGTACTTC. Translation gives CASSPPNSQETQYF.

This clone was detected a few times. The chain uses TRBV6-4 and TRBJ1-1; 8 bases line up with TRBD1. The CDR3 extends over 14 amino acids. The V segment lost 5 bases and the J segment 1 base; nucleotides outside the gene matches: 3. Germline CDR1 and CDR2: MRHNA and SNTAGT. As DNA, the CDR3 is TGTGCCAGCAGTAGGACAGGGTCGAACACTGAAGCTTTCTTT. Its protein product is CASSRTGSNTEAFF.

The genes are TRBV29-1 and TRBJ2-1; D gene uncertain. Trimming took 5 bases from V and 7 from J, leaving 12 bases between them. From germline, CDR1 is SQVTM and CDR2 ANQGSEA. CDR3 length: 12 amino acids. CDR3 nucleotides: TGCAGCGTTCCCGGTCCTAAGAATGAGCAGTTCTTC. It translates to CSVPGPKNEQFF.

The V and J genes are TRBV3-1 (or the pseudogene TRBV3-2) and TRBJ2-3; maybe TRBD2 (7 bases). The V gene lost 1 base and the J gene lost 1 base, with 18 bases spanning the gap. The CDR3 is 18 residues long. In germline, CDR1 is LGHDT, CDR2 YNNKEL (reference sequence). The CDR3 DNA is TGTGCCAGCAGCCAAGTCCTCCGGGGGGCCCGCGGCACAGATACGCAGTATTTT. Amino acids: CASSQVLRGARGTDTQYF.

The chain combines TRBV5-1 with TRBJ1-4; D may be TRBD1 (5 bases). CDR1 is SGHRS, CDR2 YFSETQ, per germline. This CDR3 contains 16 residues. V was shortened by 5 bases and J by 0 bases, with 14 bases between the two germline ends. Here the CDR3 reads CASSGQGPATNEKLFF. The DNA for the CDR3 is TGCGCCAGCAGTGGACAAGGGCCCGCAACTAATGAAAAACTGTTTTTT.

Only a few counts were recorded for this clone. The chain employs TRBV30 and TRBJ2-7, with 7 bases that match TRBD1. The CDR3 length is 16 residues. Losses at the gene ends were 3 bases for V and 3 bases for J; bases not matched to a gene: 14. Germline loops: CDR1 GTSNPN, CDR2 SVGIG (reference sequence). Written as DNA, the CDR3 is TGTGCCTGGAGCCAAGGGAATCCGGGACAGAACTACGAGCAGTACTTC. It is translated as CAWSQGNPGQNYEQYF.

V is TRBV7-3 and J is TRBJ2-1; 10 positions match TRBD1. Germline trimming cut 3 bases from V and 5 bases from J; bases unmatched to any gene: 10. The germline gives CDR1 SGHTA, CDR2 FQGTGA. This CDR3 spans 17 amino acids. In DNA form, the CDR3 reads TGTGCCAGCAGCTTTGAATTGGGGACAGGGGTCCACAATGAGCAGTTCTTC. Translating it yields CASSFELGTGVHNEQFF.

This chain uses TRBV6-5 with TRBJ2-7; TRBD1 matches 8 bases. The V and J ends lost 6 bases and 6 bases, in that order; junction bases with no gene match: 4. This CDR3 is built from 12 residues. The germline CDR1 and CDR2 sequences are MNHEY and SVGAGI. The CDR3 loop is CASRPGQGEQYF. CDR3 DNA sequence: TGTGCCAGCAGACCCGGACAGGGCGAGCAGTACTTC.

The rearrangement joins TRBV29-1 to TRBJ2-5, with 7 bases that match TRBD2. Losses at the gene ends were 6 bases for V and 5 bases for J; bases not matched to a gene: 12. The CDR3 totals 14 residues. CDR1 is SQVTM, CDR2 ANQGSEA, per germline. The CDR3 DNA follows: TGCAGCGTCTTTCCGGGAGGAACGAGGGAGACCCAGTACTTC. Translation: CSVFPGGTRETQYF.

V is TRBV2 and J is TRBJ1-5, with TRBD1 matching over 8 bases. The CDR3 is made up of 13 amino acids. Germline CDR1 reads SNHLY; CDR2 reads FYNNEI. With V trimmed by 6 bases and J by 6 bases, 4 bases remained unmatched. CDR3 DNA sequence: TGTGCCAGCAGAGGACAGGGAACTCAGCCCCAGCATTTT. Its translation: CASRGQGTQPQHF.

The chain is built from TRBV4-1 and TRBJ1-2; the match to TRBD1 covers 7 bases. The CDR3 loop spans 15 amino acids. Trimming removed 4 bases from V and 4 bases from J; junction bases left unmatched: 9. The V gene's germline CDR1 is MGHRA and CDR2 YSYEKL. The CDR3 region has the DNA TGCGCCAGCAGCCTCCGACAGGGCTGGAGCTATGGCTACACCTTC. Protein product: CASSLRQGWSYGYTF.

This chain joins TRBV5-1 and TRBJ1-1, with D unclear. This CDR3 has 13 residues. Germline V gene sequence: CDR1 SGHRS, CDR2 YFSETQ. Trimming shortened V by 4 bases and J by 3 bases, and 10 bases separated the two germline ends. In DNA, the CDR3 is TGCGCCAGCAGCCTGCAACAAGACACTGAAGCTTTCTTT. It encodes CASSLQQDTEAFF.

This CDR3 reads CASRTSGGERQFF. The DNA of the CDR3 is TGTGCCAGTAGGACTAGCGGGGGGGAGAGGCAGTTCTTC. The V gene is TRBV19, the J gene TRBJ2-1, with 14 nucleotides matching TRBD2. Germline CDR1 LNHDA, CDR2 SQIVND (reference sequence). The length of the CDR3 is 13 residues. V trimming: 6 bases; J trimming: 12 bases; junction bases outside the gene matches: 4.

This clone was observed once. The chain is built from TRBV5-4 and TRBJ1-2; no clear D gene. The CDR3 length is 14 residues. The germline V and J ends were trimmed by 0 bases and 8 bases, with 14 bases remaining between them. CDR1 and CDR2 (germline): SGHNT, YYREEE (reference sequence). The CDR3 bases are TGTGCCAGCAGCTTGGGAGCTGGGAGTGGGGGCTACACCTTC. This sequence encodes CASSLGAGSGGYTF.

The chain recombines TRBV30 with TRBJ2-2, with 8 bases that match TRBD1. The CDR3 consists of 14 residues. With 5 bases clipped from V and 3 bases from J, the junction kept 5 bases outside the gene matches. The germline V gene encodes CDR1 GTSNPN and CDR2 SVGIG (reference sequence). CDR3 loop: CAWSDRAYTGELFF. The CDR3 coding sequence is TGTGCCTGGTCGGACAGGGCCTACACCGGGGAGCTGTTTTTT.

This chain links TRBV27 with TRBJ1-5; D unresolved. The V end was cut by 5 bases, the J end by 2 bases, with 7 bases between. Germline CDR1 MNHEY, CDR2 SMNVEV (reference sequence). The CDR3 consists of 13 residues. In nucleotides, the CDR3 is TGTGCCAGCAGTCCCCTTCGCAATCAGCCCCAGCATTTT. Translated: CASSPLRNQPQHF.